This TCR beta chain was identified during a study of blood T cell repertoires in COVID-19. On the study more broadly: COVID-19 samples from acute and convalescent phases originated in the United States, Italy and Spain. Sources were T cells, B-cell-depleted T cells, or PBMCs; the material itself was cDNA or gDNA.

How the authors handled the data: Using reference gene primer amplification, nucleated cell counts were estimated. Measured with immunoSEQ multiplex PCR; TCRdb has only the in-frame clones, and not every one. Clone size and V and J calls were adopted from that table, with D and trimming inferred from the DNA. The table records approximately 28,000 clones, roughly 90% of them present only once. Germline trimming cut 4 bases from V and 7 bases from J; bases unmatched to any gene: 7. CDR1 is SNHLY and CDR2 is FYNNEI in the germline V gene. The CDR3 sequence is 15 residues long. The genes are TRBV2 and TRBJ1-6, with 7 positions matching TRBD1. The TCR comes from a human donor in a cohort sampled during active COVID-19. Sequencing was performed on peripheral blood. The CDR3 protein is CASSGGEGANSPLHF. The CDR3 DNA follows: TGTGCCAGCAGTGGGGGAGAGGGGGCGAATTCACCCCTCCACTTT.